This T cell receptor (beta chain) was obtained from a study of cytomegalovirus exposure and HLA in healthy donors. Study overall: The platform used for the roughly 110 validation repertoires matched that of the 500 to 850 first-cohort repertoires, a later analysis reported.

This clone was picked up one time. The antigen is not known. The method was immunoSEQ multiplex PCR; TCRdb's version includes in-frame clones alone and lacks a portion of them. Of some 170,000 clones listed, 95% to 96% are singletons. The study, taken as a whole, reports: Cytomegalovirus-associated TCR beta chains were listed, numbering roughly 150. Whilst most TCR sequences proved rare, a subset of public TCRs occurred across many donors.

Material: PBMCs. This TCR was recovered from a woman aged 18-29 years in good health and CMV-seronegative.

This CDR3 is CASSLDLSGGLQETQYF. CDR3 coding DNA: TGTGCCAGCAGCTTGGATTTGAGCGGGGGGCTCCAAGAGACCCAGTACTTC. The V call is TRBV5-4, the J call TRBJ2-5; 9 bases agree with TRBD2. V was pared by 0 bases and J by 1 base, with 7 bases of the junction left unmatched. The CDR3 extends over 17 amino acids. Germline values: CDR1 SGHNT, CDR2 YYREEE (reference sequence).